Listed below are T cell receptor beta chains from one sample, sequenced in a study of T cell repertoires in cytomegalovirus infection. TCRdb called the reads again in MiXCR, with one record for every CDR3 protein. The data hold hundreds of thousands of distinct CDR3 sequences, with 24% observed a single time. Sequencing input: CD8+ T cells from PBMCs. Receptor source: a human donor in good health (CMV status not recorded). Some clones in this sample may be carry-over from other donors' samples. CDR3s include the opening cysteine and the closing phenylalanine or tryptophan. The D gene is left open where the match is weak. Only some rows state a clone size, as once, few, many or a class for expanded clones.

CASSLVSRDYGYTF TGTGCCAGCAGCTTAGTTTCCAGGGACTATGGCTACACCTTC TRBJ1-2 TRBV7-8 14 . .
CASSAWDGSSYEQYF TGTGCCAGCAGCGCTTGGGACGGGAGCTCCTACGAGCAGTACTTC TRBJ2-7 TRBV9 15 . few
CAISEIGASGGTDTQYF TGTGCCATCAGTGAGATCGGGGCTAGCGGGGGCACAGATACGCAGTATTTT TRBJ2-3 TRBV10-3 17 TRBD2 many
CASSRGAPPNTEAFF TGTGCCAGCAGCCGAGGGGCGCCACCGAACACTGAAGCTTTCTTT TRBJ1-1 TRBV27 15 . .
CASSDTGTEAFF TGTGCCAGCAGTGATACGGGCACTGAAGCTTTCTTT TRBJ1-1 TRBV2 12 . .
CASSQGEAYTGELFF TGCGCCAGCAGCCAAGGAGAGGCTTACACCGGGGAGCTGTTTTTT TRBJ2-2 TRBV4-3 15 . .
CASRAGHSNTEAFF TGTGCCAGCCGGGCAGGACACTCGAACACTGAAGCTTTCTTT TRBJ1-1 TRBV27 14 . .
CASRVAGTYNEQFF TGTGCCAGCAGAGTAGCGGGGACTTACAATGAGCAGTTCTTC TRBJ2-1 TRBV6-1 14 TRBD2 many
CASSPVRGGGNNEQFF TGTGCCAGCAGCCCAGTCCGCGGGGGGGGAAACAATGAGCAGTTCTTC TRBJ2-1 TRBV7-9 16 TRBD2 .
CASSQDSQETEAFF TGTGCCAGCAGCCAAGATAGTCAGGAGACTGAAGCTTTCTTT TRBJ1-1 TRBV14 14 . .
CAILETRLRGFNQPQHF TGTGCCATCCTTGAGACCCGGCTCCGGGGATTCAATCAGCCCCAGCATTTT TRBJ1-5 TRBV28 17 . many
CASSQLRGSEKLFF TGCGCCAGCAGCCAACTCAGGGGGAGTGAAAAACTGTTTTTT TRBJ1-4 TRBV4-1 14 TRBD1 few
CASSSVGNGAGELFF TGTGCCAGCAGTTCGGTCGGGAATGGGGCCGGGGAGCTGTTTTTT TRBJ2-2 TRBV28 15 . .
CASNSGGSSYEQYF TGTGCCAGCAACTCCGGGGGGAGCTCCTACGAGCAGTACTTC TRBJ2-7 TRBV5-6 14 TRBD2 .
CAISYPQRGPTDTQYF TGTGCCATCAGTTACCCCCAGCGGGGACCCACAGATACGCAGTATTTT TRBJ2-3 TRBV6-2/TRBV6-3 16 TRBD2 .
CASSARGVHEQYF TGTGCCAGCAGCGCACGCGGGGTCCACGAGCAGTACTTC TRBJ2-7 TRBV13 13 . .
CASFVGGPTYYNEQFF TGTGCCAGCTTCGTCGGGGGGCCCACCTACTACAATGAGCAGTTCTTC TRBJ2-1 TRBV6-6 16 . few
CASSTSSESSYNEQFF TGTGCCAGCAGTACCTCGTCGGAAAGCTCCTACAATGAGCAGTTCTTC TRBJ2-1 TRBV27 16 . few
CASSPMGGVETQYF TGTGCCAGCAGCCCCATGGGGGGAGTAGAGACCCAGTACTTC TRBJ2-5 TRBV7-4 14 . .
CASSLVNTGYNEQFF TGTGCCAGCAGCTTAGTGAACACGGGTTACAATGAGCAGTTCTTC TRBJ2-1 TRBV11-3 15 . many
CASSRRGARTDTQYF TGTGCCAGCAGTCGGCGGGGGGCACGCACAGATACGCAGTATTTT TRBJ2-3 TRBV7-2 15 TRBD2 many
CASRVPSGQGNEQFF TGTGCCAGCCGAGTCCCCAGCGGGCAGGGCAATGAGCAGTTCTTC TRBJ2-1 TRBV2 15 . once
CASSLNDKGNTIYF TGTGCCAGCAGCTTAAACGACAAAGGGAACACCATATATTTT TRBJ1-3 TRBV7-9 14 . .
CASSYSTGNGGYTF TGTGCCAGCAGTTACTCTACAGGGAACGGTGGCTACACCTTC TRBJ1-2 TRBV6-5 14 . .
CASSPTGRDYGYTF TGTGCCAGCAGCCCGACTGGACGTGACTATGGCTACACCTTC TRBJ1-2 TRBV7-9 14 . few
CATSSPQGEDTDTQYF TGTGCCACCAGCAGCCCACAGGGGGAAGACACAGATACGCAGTATTTT TRBJ2-3 TRBV15 16 TRBD1 many
CASSSGLAGAQETQYF TGTGCCAGCAGCTCCGGACTAGCGGGGGCACAAGAGACCCAGTACTTC TRBJ2-5 TRBV7-3 16 TRBD2 .
CASSSRTRPPQETQYF TGTGCCAGCAGCTCCCGGACACGACCCCCCCAAGAGACCCAGTACTTC TRBJ2-5 TRBV7-9 16 . .
CASSPSRDSLSPSSGANVLTF TGTGCCAGCAGTCCGTCCCGGGACAGCCTTAGCCCATCCTCTGGGGCCAACGTCCTGACTTTC TRBJ2-6 TRBV28 21 TRBD1 .
CAISNPGTNQETQYF TGTGCCATCAGTAACCCAGGGACCAACCAAGAGACCCAGTACTTC TRBJ2-5 TRBV10-3 15 . few
CASIARDRDQLYGYTF TGTGCCTCCATTGCGCGAGACAGGGATCAACTCTATGGCTACACCTTC TRBJ1-2 TRBV10-3 16 TRBD1 few
CATSDLGLAYNEQFF TGTGCCACCAGTGATCTGGGACTAGCGTACAATGAGCAGTTCTTC TRBJ2-1 TRBV24-1 15 TRBD2 .
CATSDPGAGPFGELFF TGTGCCACCAGTGACCCTGGGGCAGGACCCTTCGGGGAGCTGTTTTTT TRBJ2-2 TRBV24-1 16 . few
CASSLPDLPRETQYF TGTGCCAGCAGTCTCCCCGACTTACCCCGGGAGACCCAGTACTTC TRBJ2-5 TRBV6-2/TRBV6-3 15 . few
CATSDPEGATVELFF TGTGCCACCAGTGATCCTGAGGGAGCCACCGTGGAGCTGTTTTTT TRBJ2-2 TRBV24-1 15 . .
CASSSRDRGYGYTF TGTGCCAGCAGCTCGCGGGACAGGGGCTATGGCTACACCTTC TRBJ1-2 TRBV14 14 TRBD1 .
CASSLANQGDYEQYF TGCGCCAGCAGCTTGGCCAACCAGGGGGACTACGAGCAGTACTTC TRBJ2-7 TRBV5-1 15 TRBD1 .
CASSSRVYQETQYF TGTGCCAGCAGTTCCCGGGTATATCAAGAGACCCAGTACTTC TRBJ2-5 TRBV28 14 . .
CSARENRGIDSPLHF TGCAGTGCTAGAGAAAACAGGGGGATCGATTCACCCCTCCACTTT TRBJ1-6 TRBV20-1 15 TRBD1 few